This T cell receptor beta chain comes out of a study of blood T cells in healthy people across ages. The study's findings and limits: Aged donors had fewer naive CD4+ cells and lower diversity than long-lived donors. It was not known whether donors were CMV positive (a possible confounder of expanded clonotype changes).

CDR3 length: 15 amino acids. Germline V gives CDR1 SEHNR, CDR2 FQNEAQ (reference sequence). The junction had 5 bases not matched to a gene; V was cut back by 4 bases and J by 3 bases. Each individual donor underwent a draw of ten milliliters of peripheral blood. For the second PCR, which ran for roughly 7 to 11 cycles, a sample-barcoded 5' primer and a J-beta primer mix were used. TCRdb independently ran MiXCR on the 5' RACE reads; one entry per CDR3 protein. In the table there are around 990,000 distinct CDR3 sequences, 25% of which are singletons. This clonotype was seen just once. Its antigen is unidentified. This same sample was also part of a study on T cells of mothers and their children.

This sequence joins TRBV7-9 and TRBJ1-4; the match to TRBD1 covers 7 bases. Sequences were obtained from blood. The clonotype comes from a girl aged 2 to 9 in good health. The CDR3 protein is CASSSGTVPNEKLFF. The DNA of the CDR3 is TGTGCCAGCAGCTCTGGGACAGTTCCTAATGAAAAACTGTTTTTT.